This T cell receptor beta chain was identified during a study of T cell responses to AZD1222 COVID-19 vaccine. Points from the study as a whole: Among the donors, most were white British and more were female, and clonal diversity was possibly underestimated. There were vaccine-associated CD4 TCRs across spike, dominant at 160-218 and 743-854. Reportedly, close to half of spike-specific TCRs are directed against unmutated variant regions. No repertoire was sampled before or during the peak T cell response, only after it.

V dropped 0 bases and J dropped 2 bases, with 6 bases sitting between them. CDR3 length equals 13 residues. CDR1 SGHRS and CDR2 YFSETQ come from the germline V gene. In this sample, this clone turned up a few times. What it binds is unknown. TCRdb's table, derived via immunoSEQ multiplex PCR, lists solely in-frame clones and lacks some. The sample carries about 53,000 clones, about 81% recorded once. Sequences were derived from peripheral blood, sampled on day 0 of AZD1222 vaccination. The TCR comes from an adult in good health. The chain has TRBV5-1 and TRBJ2-7; D gene unclear. The CDR3 nucleotides read TGCGCCAGCAGCTTGGCCCAGGCCTACGAGCAGTACTTC. Its protein is CASSLAQAYEQYF.